Below, 4 T cell receptor beta chains from the same sample are listed, as sequenced in a study of CXCR3-negative and CXCR3-positive naive CD8 T cells (dated by TCRdb to the late 2010s). Overall study outcomes, separate from this receptor: Compared with CXCR3-negative naive cells, CXCR3-positive naive cells had TRB CDR3s with higher hydrophobicity (lower Kidera factor 4), lower energy, and higher strength and volume indices.

Their recognized antigens are unknown. Sequenced using a NextSeq 550. The Human TCR Profiling Kit (MiLaboratory) was used to make UMI-labeled 5' RACE TRB cDNA libraries. TCRdb reprocessed the reads and assigns one entry to each CDR3 protein sequence, leaving out DNA. The sample has 75,000 to 100,000 distinct CDR3 sequences on record. The ten largest make up 0.8% to 0.85% of the sample. Sequencing was done on a sample of naive CXCR3+ CD8+ T cells from blood. The sample's cell subset or site label, decoded: CD45RO-CCR7+CD27+CD95- naive CD8+ T cells expressing CXCR3 (TNR3+). The receptors were sampled from a human donor in good health. Some clones in this sample may be carry-over from other donors' samples.

The chain links TRBV6-2 or TRBV6-3 to TRBJ2-1; the D call of TRBD2 rests on TCRdb alone, since no DNA is present to check it. Germline assignment: CDR1 MNHEY and CDR2 SVGEGT. The length of the CDR3 is 15 residues. The CDR3 loop is CASSATRLFDNEQFF.

The chain is built from TRBV7-9 and TRBJ2-1; with no DNA, the TCRdb D assignment of TRBD2 cannot be verified. The CDR3 runs 13 residues. Germline CDR1 is SEHNR and CDR2 is FQNEAQ (reference sequence). The CDR3 loop reads CASSPPSGNEQFF.

V usage is TRBV6-4 and J usage is TRBJ2-1; the D call of TRBD1 rests on TCRdb alone, since no DNA is present to check it. The CDR3 runs to 13 residues. Germline V gene sequence: CDR1 MRHNA, CDR2 SNTAGT. CDR3 region: CASALGARNEQFF.

The V call is TRBV5-1, the J call TRBJ2-1; TCRdb's D gene call, TRBD1, goes unchecked for lack of DNA. This CDR3 contains 16 residues. CDR1 and CDR2 from the germline V gene are SGHRS and YFSETQ. The CDR3 reads CASSADMGPSYNEQFF.